The clone carrying this T cell receptor (beta chain) has a single count. Its antigen is currently unknown. Survey level was the resolution at which the v3.0 immunoSEQ assay ran. Sequencing had a target that covered roughly 40,000-50,000 T-cell genomes per sample. The protocol was immunoSEQ multiplex PCR, while the TCRdb copy is restricted to in-frame clones and leaves out a portion. The sample carries fewer than 20,000 clones, less than 80% recorded once. The data were obtained in a study of long-term antiretroviral therapy in people with HIV. Points from the study as a whole: It was not possible to obtain data on ART adherence, viral resistance or therapy changes.

The V end lost 8 bases, the J end lost 7 bases, and 15 bases lay between the germline ends. The CDR3 runs 13 residues. Germline V CDR1 and CDR2: LGHNT, FRNRAP. The input for sequencing was unsorted PBMCs, taken 1.5 years before starting antiretroviral therapy. The V and J genes are TRBV12-5 and TRBJ2-1, with D tentatively TRBD1 or TRBD2 (5 bases each). The origin of this receptor is a woman in her forties or fifties with HIV. This chain's CDR3 is CASFSTGPNEQFF. The CDR3 nucleotides read TGTGCTAGTTTTTCAACGGGGCCGAATGAGCAGTTCTTC. The complete variable domain, with remaining parts taken from reference TRBV12-5 and TRBJ2-1, reads DARVTQTPRHKVTEMGQEVTMRCQPILGHNTVFWYRQTMMQGLELLAYFRNRAPLDDSGMPKDRFSAEMPDATLATLKIQPSEPRDSAVYFCASFSTGPNEQFFGPGTRLTVL.